The 13 T cell receptor beta chains reported below all come from one sample, sequenced in a study of T-cell reconstitution after alpha-beta-depleted transplantation in children. This sample's TCRbeta library carried unique molecular identifier barcodes. TCRdb re-called the PCR reads through MiXCR, storing one row per CDR3 protein. The table lists a few hundred thousand distinct CDR3 sequences, 9.7% of them singletons. The material sequenced was PBMCs from the stem cell graft donor, taken from the stem cell graft. The receptors here all came from a human donor who donated a stem cell graft to a child with SCID.

In this sample, this clonotype turned up many times. The chain couples TRBV10-3 to TRBJ2-1, with D possibly being TRBD2 (5 bases). CDR1 and CDR2 from the germline V gene are ENHRY and SYGVKD. This CDR3 has 12 residues. The V gene lost 10 bases and the J gene lost 3 bases, with 10 bases spanning the gap. Here the CDR3 reads CASRRDYNEQFF. The CDR3 DNA sequence: TGTGCCAGCCGCCGGGACTACAATGAGCAGTTCTTC.

This clonotype was counted ten times or more. The chain joins TRBV20-1 to TRBJ2-1, with 7 bases fitting TRBD1. V was pared by 0 bases and J by 3 bases, with 5 bases of the junction left unmatched. Germline values: CDR1 DFQATT, CDR2 SNEGSKA (reference sequence). There are 15 residues in the CDR3. The CDR3, as DNA: TGCAGTGCTAGAGAAGGGGCAGGGGGCTACAATGAGCAGTTCTTC. The encoded protein is CSAREGAGGYNEQFF.

This clonotype was found many times. V is TRBV5-1 and J is TRBJ2-1; D is ambiguous. Germline CDR1 and CDR2: SGHRS and YFSETQ. V lost 0 bases and J lost 4, with 8 bases in between. This CDR3 comprises 14 residues. The CDR3 bases are TGCGCCAGCAGCTTGGTCCCAAATTACAATGAGCAGTTCTTC. Protein: CASSLVPNYNEQFF.

In its sample, this clonotype was seen many times. The chain employs TRBV7-9 and TRBJ2-7; no clear D gene. Trimming removed 3 bases at V and 0 bases at J, with 6 bases between. The V gene's germline CDR1 is SEHNR and CDR2 FQNEAQ (reference sequence). There are 13 residues in the CDR3. CDR3 bases: TGTGCCAGCAGCTTGTGGCGCTCCTACGAGCAGTACTTC. Its translation: CASSLWRSYEQYF.

This clonotype was detected ten times or more. The J gene is TRBJ2-7, the V gene TRBV29-1; 8 bases are shared with TRBD1. The junction had 9 bases not matched to a gene; V was cut back by 4 bases and J by 4 bases. The CDR3 length is 14 residues. Germline lookup yields CDR1 SQVTM and CDR2 ANQGSEA. The CDR3 DNA reads as TGCAGCGTTGGCCCGGGACAGGAAATTTACGAGCAGTACTTC. It yields the protein CSVGPGQEIYEQYF.

This clonotype was recorded many times. The rearrangement uses TRBV21-1 and TRBJ2-1; the listed D gene, TRBD2, was not tested against the DNA. TRBV21-1 is assigned pseudogene status. The CDR3 is 13 amino acids. This CDR3 is CASSKVGGHEQFF. The DNA of the CDR3 is TGTGCCAGCAGCAAAGTTGGAGGCCATGAGCAGTTCTTC.

In its sample, this clonotype was seen many times. The rearrangement links TRBV12-3 or TRBV12-4 to TRBJ2-7; 8 bases fit TRBD1. CDR3 length equals 14 residues. The ends lost 5 bases at V and 2 bases at J; junction bases unmatched: 5. CDR3 loop: CASSMGQAPYEQYF. In DNA, the CDR3 is TGTGCCAGCAGTATGGGACAGGCCCCCTACGAGCAGTACTTC.

This clonotype was counted ten times or more. CDR3 sequence (DNA): TGTGCCAGCAGCGCGAGGCTTCTCCAAGAGACCCAGTACTTC. Translated: CASSARLLQETQYF. This chain connects TRBV11-2 to TRBJ2-5, with D unclear. The CDR3 totals 14 residues. Germline CDR1 and CDR2: SGHAT and FQNNGV. The V end was cut by 5 bases, the J end by 1 base, with 11 bases between.

This clonotype occurred a few times. Here the CDR3 omits its conserved ending phenylalanine or tryptophan, so a read error is the likely source. The limits of the CDR3 on the DNA are not certain, so only TCRdb's listed CDR3 is given. This chain uses TRBV24-1 with TRBJ2-1; the table's D call of TRBD1 was not tested on the DNA. Germline V gene lookup returns CDR1 KGHDR and CDR2 SFDVKD. The CDR3 is made up of 11 amino acids, end residues included. This CDR3 is CAATTGTGLNG.

The chain combines TRBV20-1 with TRBJ1-1; D unresolved. From germline, CDR1 is DFQATT and CDR2 SNEGSKA (reference sequence). The CDR3 extends over 18 amino acids. Trimming removed 2 bases from V and 4 bases from J, with 26 bases in between. The CDR3 sequence is CSARLLGSDSSKGTEAFF. The CDR3 DNA reads TGCAGTGCTAGACTACTGGGGAGCGATTCTTCGAAGGGCACTGAAGCTTTCTTT.

This clonotype was observed many times. The rearrangement links TRBV20-1 to TRBJ1-5; 7 nucleotides agree with TRBD1. Germline assignment: CDR1 DFQATT and CDR2 SNEGSKA (reference sequence). V lost 4 bases to trimming and J lost 6 bases; unmatched junction nucleotides: 6. The CDR3 consists of 13 residues. For the CDR3, the DNA is TGCAGTGCTACCACAGGGGAGGGTCAGCCCCAGCATTTT. Translation gives CSATTGEGQPQHF.

This clonotype has a handful of counts. The rearrangement links TRBV29-1 to TRBJ2-6; D remains unclear. With 4 bases removed from V and 0 bases from J, the gap between germline ends came to 7 bases. Germline-derived CDR1 and CDR2 are SQVTM and ANQGSEA. The CDR3 consists of 14 residues. The CDR3 is CSVGVGSGANVLTF. DNA of the CDR3: TGCAGCGTTGGGGTGGGCTCTGGGGCCAACGTCCTGACTTTC.

This clonotype was seen repeatedly, ten times or more. J is TRBJ2-5 and V is TRBV7-2, with D tentatively TRBD1 (5 bases). Germline CDR1 reads SGHTA; CDR2 reads FQGNSA. The CDR3 has 16 residues. Trimming took 3 bases from V and 5 from J, leaving 19 bases between them. CDR3 region: CASSLAISGFRETQYF. CDR3 bases: TGTGCCAGCAGCTTGGCAATCTCAGGGTTCCGCGAGACCCAGTACTTC.